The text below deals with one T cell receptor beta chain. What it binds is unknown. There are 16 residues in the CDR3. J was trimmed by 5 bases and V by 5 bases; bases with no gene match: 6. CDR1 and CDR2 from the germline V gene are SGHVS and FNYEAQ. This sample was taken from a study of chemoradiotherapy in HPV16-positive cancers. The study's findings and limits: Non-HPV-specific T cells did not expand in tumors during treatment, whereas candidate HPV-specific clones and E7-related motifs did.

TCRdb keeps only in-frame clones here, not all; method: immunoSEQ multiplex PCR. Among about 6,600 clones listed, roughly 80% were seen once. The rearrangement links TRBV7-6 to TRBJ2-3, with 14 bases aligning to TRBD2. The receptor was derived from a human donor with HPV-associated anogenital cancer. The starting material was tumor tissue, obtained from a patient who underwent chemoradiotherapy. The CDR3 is CASSPTGLAGGDTQYF. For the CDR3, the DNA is TGTGCCAGCAGCCCCACCGGACTAGCGGGGGGAGATACGCAGTATTTT. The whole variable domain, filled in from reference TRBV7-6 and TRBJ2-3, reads GAGVSQSPRYKVTKRGQDVALRCDPISGHVSLYWYRQALGQGPEFLTYFNYEAQQDKSGLPNDRFSAERPEGSISTLTIQRTEQRDSAMYRCASSPTGLAGGDTQYFGPGTRLTVL.